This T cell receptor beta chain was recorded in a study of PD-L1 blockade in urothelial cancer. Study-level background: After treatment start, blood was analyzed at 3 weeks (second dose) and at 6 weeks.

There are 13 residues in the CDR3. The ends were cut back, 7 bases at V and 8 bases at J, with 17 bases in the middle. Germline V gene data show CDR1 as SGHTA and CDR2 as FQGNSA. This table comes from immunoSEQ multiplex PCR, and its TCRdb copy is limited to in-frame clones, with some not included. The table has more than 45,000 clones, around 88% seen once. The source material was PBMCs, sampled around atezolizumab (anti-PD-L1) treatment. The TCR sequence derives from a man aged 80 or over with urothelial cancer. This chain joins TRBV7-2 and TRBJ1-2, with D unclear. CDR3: CASTFDIRRGYTF. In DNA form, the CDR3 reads TGTGCCAGCACCTTTGACATCCGCCGGGGCTACACCTTC.